This T cell receptor (beta chain) derives from a study of T-cell memory formation after mild COVID-19. TCRdb processed the 5' RACE reads anew with MiXCR; each CDR3 protein has one entry. In the table there are under 450,000 distinct CDR3 sequences, about 25% of which are singletons. This clonotype was seen ten or more times. The CDR3 covers 17 residues. V lost 0 bases and J lost 0, with 13 bases in between. Germline V gene lookup returns CDR1 SGHDT and CDR2 YYEEEE. The sample was PBMCs or a T cell subset sorted from them (not recorded which). The receptor's source is an adult woman who had mild COVID-19 (a few samples of this study predate the infection). Cell type and time point are not known. V and J are TRBV5-6 and TRBJ1-5; unclear D gene. The DNA of the CDR3 is TGTGCCAGCAGCTTGGGGCCGCGAGGGCATAGCAATCAGCCCCAGCATTTT. It translates to CASSLGPRGHSNQPQHF.